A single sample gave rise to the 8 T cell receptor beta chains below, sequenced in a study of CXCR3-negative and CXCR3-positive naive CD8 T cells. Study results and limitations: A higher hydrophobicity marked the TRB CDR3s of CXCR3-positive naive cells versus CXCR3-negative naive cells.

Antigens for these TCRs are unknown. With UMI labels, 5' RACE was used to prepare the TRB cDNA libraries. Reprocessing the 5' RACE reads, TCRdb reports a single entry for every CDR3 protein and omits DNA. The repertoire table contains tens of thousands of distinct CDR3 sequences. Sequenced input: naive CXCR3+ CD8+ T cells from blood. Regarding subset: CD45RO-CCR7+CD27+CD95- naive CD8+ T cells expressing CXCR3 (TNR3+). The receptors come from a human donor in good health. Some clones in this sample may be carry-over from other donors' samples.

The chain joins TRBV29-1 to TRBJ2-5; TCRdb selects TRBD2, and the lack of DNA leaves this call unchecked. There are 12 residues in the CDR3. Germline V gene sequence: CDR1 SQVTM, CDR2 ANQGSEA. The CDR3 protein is CSVETSLETQYF.

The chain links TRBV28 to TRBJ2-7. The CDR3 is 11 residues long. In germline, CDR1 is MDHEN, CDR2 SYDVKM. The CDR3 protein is CASSFSSEQYF.

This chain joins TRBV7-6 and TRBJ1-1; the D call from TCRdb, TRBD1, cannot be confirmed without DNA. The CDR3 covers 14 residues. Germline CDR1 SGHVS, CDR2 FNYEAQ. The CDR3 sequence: CASSSGQGNTEAFF.

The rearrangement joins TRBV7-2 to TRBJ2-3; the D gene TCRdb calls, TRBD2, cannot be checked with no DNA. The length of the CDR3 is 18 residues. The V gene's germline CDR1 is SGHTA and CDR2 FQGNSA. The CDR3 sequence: CASSLADGALVGTDTQYF.

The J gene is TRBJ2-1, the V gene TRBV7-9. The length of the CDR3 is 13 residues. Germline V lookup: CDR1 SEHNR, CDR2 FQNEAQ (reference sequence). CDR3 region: CASSFGIDNEQFF.

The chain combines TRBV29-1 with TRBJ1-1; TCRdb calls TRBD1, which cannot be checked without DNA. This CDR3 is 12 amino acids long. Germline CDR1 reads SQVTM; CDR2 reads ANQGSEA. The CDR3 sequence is CSVAPPYTEAFF.

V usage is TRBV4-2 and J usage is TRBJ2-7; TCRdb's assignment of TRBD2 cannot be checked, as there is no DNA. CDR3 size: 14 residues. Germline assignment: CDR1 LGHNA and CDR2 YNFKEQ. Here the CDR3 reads CASSQEDEGNEQYF.

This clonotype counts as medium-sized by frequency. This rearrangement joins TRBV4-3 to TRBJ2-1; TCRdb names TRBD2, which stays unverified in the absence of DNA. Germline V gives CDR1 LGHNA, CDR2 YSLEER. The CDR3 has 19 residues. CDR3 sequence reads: CASRHEASGGLKKFNEQFF.